The sequence of this T cell receptor (beta chain) was determined in a study of T cell responses to AZD1222 COVID-19 vaccine. Sequenced by immunoSEQ multiplex PCR; TCRdb stores in-frame clones only, minus some. The sample lists about 150,000 clones, 90% to 95% occurring once. Study outcomes and limitations: At baseline, seropositivity was found in only a handful of AZD1222 recipients. Spike-specific TCR breadth and depth rose after two AZD1222 doses.

Regarding this clone: Its target is unknown.

The length of the CDR3 is 15 residues. V was trimmed by 3 bases and J by 4 bases, leaving 16 bases between them. The germline gives CDR1 GTSNPN, CDR2 SVGIG (reference sequence). This receptor was obtained from an adult in good health. V and J are TRBV30 and TRBJ2-1, with D possibly TRBD2 on 6 matching bases. The sample consisted of peripheral blood, taken on day 0 of AZD1222 vaccination. The CDR3 protein is CAWRPRGAGYNEQFF. The CDR3 nucleotides are TGTGCCTGGAGGCCCCGGGGAGCGGGTTACAATGAGCAGTTCTTC.